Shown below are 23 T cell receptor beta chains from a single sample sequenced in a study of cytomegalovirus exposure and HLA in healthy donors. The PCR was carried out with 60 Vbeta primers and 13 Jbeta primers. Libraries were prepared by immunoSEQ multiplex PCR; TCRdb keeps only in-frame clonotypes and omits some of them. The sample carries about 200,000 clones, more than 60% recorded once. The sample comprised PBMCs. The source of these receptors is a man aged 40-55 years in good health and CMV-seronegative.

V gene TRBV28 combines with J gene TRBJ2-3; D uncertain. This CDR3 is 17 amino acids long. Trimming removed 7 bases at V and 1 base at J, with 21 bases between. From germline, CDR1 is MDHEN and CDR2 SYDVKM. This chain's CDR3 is CASNTPGQVEGTDTQYF. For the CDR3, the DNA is TGTGCCAGCAATACCCCCGGCCAGGTAGAAGGCACAGATACGCAGTATTTT.

This chain's CDR3 is CSATSGSMVDTGELFF. For the CDR3, the DNA is TGCAGCGCGACTAGCGGGAGTATGGTAGACACCGGGGAGCTGTTTTTT. The chain has TRBV29-1 and TRBJ2-2; 12 positions match TRBD2. From germline, CDR1 is SQVTM and CDR2 ANQGSEA. The length of the CDR3 is 16 residues. V lost 7 bases, J lost 3 bases, and 9 bases stayed unmatched.

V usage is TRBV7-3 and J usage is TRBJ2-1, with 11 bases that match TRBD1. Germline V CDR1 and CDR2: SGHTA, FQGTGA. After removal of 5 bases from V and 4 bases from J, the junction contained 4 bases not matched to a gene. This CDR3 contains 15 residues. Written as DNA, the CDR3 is TGTGCCAGCAGCCCGGGACAGGGGGTTTACAATGAGCAGTTCTTC. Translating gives CASSPGQGVYNEQFF.

This CDR3 is CASSLPLSETFSTDTQYF. The CDR3 coding sequence is TGTGCCAGCAGCCTACCCCTTTCAGAGACTTTCAGCACAGATACGCAGTATTTT. This chain uses TRBV7-9 with TRBJ2-3; D gene ambiguous. This CDR3 comprises 18 residues. Trimming pared 5 bases from V and 0 bases from J, leaving 21 bases between. Germline-derived CDR1 and CDR2 are SEHNR and FQNEAQ (reference sequence). The entire variable domain, with the rest obtained from reference TRBV7-9 and TRBJ2-3, is as follows: DTGVSQNPRHKITKRGQNVTFRCDPISEHNRLYWYRQTLGQGPEFLTYFQNEAQLEKSRLLSDRFSAERPKGSFSTLEIQRTEQGDSAMYLCASSLPLSETFSTDTQYFGPGTRLTVL.

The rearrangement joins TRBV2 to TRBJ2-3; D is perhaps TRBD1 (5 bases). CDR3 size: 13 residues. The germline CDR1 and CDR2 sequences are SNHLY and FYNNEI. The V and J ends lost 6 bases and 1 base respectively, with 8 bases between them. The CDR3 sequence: CASRNRRTDTQYF. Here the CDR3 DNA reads TGTGCCAGCAGAAACAGGCGCACAGATACGCAGTATTTT.

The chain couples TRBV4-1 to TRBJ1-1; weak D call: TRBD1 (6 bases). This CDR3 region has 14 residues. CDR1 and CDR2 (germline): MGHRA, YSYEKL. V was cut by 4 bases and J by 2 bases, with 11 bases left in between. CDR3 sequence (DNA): TGCGCCAGCAGCCCTAACAGGGAAAACACTGAAGCTTTCTTT. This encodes CASSPNRENTEAFF.

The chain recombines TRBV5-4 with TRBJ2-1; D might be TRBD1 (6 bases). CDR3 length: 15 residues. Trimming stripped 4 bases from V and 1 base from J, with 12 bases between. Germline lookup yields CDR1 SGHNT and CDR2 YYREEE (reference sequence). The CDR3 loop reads CASSNRVGSYNEQFF. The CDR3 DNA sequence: TGTGCCAGCAGCAACAGGGTTGGGTCCTACAATGAGCAGTTCTTC.

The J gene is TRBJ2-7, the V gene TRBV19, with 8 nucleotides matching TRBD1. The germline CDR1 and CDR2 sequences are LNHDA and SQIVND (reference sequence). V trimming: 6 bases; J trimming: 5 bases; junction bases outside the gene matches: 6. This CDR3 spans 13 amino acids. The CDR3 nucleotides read TGTGCCAGTAGCAAGGGACAGGCTGACGAGCAGTACTTC. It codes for CASSKGQADEQYF.

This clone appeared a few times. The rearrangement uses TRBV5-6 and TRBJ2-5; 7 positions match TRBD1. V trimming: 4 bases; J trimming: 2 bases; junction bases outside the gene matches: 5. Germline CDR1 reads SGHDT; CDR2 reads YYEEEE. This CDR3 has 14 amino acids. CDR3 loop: CASSLQQGQETQYF. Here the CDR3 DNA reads TGTGCCAGCAGCCTTCAACAGGGGCAAGAGACCCAGTACTTC.

The CDR3 DNA reads TGCAGCGTTGATGGATTGGGCTCTGAGCAGTTCTTC. The encoded protein is CSVDGLGSEQFF. The V gene is TRBV29-1, the J gene TRBJ2-1, with no clear D. The CDR3 spans 12 residues. Trimming removed 3 bases at V and 9 bases at J, with 12 bases between. Looked up from germline, CDR1 is SQVTM and CDR2 is ANQGSEA.

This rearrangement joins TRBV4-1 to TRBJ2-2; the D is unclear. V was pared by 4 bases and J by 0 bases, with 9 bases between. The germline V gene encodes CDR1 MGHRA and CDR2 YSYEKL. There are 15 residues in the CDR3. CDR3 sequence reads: CASSPAPTNTGELFF. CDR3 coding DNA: TGCGCCAGCAGCCCTGCTCCTACGAACACCGGGGAGCTGTTTTTT.

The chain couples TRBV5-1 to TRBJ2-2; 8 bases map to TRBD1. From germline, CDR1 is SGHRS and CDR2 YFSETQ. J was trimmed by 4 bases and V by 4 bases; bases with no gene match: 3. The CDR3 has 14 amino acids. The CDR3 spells CASSTGQGTGELFF. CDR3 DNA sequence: TGCGCCAGCAGCACTGGACAGGGCACCGGGGAGCTGTTTTTT.

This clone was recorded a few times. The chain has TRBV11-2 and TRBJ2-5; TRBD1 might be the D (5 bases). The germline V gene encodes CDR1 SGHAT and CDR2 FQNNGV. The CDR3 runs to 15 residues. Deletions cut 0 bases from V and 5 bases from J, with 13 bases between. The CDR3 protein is CASSLDPGRVETQYF. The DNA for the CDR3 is TGTGCCAGCAGCTTAGATCCCGGCAGGGTTGAGACCCAGTACTTC.

Here the CDR3 reads CASSRRGNYNEQFF. The CDR3 bases are TGTGCCAGCAGCCGGAGGGGCAACTACAATGAGCAGTTCTTC. This sequence joins TRBV14 and TRBJ2-1; perhaps TRBD2 as D (6 bases). Trimming removed 4 bases at V and 3 bases at J, with 10 bases between. Looked up from germline, CDR1 is SGHDN and CDR2 is FVKESK. This CDR3 contains 14 residues.

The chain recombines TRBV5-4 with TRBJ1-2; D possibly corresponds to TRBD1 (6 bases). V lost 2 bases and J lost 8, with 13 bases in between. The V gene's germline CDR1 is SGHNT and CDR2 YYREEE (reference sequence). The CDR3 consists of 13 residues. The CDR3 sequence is CASSLAGERGYTF. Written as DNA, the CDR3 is TGTGCCAGCAGCTTAGCAGGGGAGAGGGGCTACACCTTC.

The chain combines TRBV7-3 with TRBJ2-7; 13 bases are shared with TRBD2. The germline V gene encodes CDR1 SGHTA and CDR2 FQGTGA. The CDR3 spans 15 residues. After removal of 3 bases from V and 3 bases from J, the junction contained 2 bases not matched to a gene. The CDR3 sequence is CASSFGLAGVYEQYF. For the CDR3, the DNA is TGTGCCAGCAGCTTTGGACTAGCGGGAGTCTACGAGCAGTACTTC.

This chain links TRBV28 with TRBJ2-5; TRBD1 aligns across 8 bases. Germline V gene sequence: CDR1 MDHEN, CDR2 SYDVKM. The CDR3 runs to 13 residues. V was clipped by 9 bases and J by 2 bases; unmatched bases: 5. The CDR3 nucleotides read TGTGCCAGTCGTCGGGACAGGCAAGAGACCCAGTACTTC. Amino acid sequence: CASRRDRQETQYF.

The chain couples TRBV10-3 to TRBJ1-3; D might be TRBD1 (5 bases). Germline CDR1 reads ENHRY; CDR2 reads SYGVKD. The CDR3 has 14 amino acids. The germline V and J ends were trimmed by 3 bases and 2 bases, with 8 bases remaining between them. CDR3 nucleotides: TGTGCCATCAGTGATCCAGGGACTGGAAACACCATATATTTT. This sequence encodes CAISDPGTGNTIYF.

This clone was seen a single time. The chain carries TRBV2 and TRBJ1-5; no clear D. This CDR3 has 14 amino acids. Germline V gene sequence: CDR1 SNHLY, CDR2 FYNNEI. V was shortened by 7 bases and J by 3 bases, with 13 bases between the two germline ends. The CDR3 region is CASKAAENNQPQHF. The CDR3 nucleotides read TGTGCCAGCAAGGCAGCGGAGAACAATCAGCCCCAGCATTTT.

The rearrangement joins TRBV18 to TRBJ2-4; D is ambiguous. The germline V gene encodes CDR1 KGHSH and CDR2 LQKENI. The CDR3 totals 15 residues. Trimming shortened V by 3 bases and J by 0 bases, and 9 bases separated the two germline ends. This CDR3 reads CASSPPILAKNIQYF. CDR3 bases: TGTGCCAGCTCACCCCCAATACTAGCCAAAAACATTCAGTACTTC. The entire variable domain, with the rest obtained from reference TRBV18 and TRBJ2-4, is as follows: NAGVMQNPRHLVRRRGQEARLRCSPMKGHSHVYWYRQLPEEGLKFMVYLQKENIIDESGMPKERFSAEFPKEGPSILRIQQVVRGDSAAYFCASSPPILAKNIQYFGAGTRLSVL.

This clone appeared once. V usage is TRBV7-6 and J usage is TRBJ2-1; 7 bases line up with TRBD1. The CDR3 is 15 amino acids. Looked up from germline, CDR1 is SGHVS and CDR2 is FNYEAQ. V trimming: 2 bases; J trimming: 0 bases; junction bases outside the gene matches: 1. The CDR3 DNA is TGTGCCAGCAGCTTAAGGGACAGCTCCTACAATGAGCAGTTCTTC. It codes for CASSLRDSSYNEQFF. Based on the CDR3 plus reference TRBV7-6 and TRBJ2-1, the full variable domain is GAGVSQSPRYKVTKRGQDVALRCDPISGHVSLYWYRQALGQGPEFLTYFNYEAQQDKSGLPNDRFSAERPEGSISTLTIQRTEQRDSAMYRCASSLRDSSYNEQFFGPGTRLTVL.

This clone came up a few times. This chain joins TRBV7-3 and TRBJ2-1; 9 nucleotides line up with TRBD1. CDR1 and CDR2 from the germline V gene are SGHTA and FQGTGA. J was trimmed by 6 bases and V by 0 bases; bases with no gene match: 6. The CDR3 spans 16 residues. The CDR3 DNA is TGTGCCAGCAGCTTAACATTGGGACAGGGCTCCAATGAGCAGTTCTTC. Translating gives CASSLTLGQGSNEQFF.

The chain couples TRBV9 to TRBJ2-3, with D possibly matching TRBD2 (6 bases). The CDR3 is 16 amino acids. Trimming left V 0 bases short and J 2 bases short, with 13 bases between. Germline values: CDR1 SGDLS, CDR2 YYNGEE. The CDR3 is CASSVGFGGPTDTQYF. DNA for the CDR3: TGTGCCAGCAGCGTAGGTTTCGGGGGACCCACAGATACGCAGTATTTT. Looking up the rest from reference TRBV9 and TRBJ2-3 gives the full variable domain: DSGVTQTPKHLITATGQRVTLRCSPRSGDLSVYWYQQSLDQGLQFLIQYYNGEERAKGNILERFSAQQFPDLHSELNLSSLELGDSALYFCASSVGFGGPTDTQYFGPGTRLTVL.